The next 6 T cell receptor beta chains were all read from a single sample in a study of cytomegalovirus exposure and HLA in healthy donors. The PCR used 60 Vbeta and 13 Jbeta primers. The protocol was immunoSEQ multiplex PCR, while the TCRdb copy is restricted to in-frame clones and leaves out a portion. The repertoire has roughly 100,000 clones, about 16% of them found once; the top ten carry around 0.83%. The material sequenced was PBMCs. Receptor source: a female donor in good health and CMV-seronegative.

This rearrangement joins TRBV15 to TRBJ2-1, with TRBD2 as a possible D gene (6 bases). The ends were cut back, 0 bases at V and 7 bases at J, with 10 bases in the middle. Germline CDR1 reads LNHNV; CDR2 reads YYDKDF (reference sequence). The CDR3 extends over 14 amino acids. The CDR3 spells CATSRDIGRNEQFF. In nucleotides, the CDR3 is TGTGCCACCAGCAGAGATATCGGGAGAAATGAGCAGTTCTTC. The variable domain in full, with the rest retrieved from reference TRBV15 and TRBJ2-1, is DAMVIQNPRYQVTQFGKPVTLSCSQTLNHNVMYWYQQKSSQAPKLLFHYYDKDFNNEADTPDNFQSRRPNTSFCFLDIRSPGLGDTAMYLCATSRDIGRNEQFFGPGTRLTVL.

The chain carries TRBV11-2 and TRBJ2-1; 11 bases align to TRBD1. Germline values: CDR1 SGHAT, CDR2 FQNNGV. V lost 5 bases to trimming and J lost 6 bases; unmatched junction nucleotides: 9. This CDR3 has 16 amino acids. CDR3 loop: CASSRTGGMKGNEQFF. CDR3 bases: TGTGCCAGCAGCCGGACAGGGGGCATGAAGGGCAATGAGCAGTTCTTC. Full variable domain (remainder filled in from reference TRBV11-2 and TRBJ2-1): EAGVAQSPRYKIIEKRQSVAFWCNPISGHATLYWYQQILGQGPKLLIQFQNNGVVDDSQLPKDRFSAERLKGVDSTLKIQPAKLEDSAVYLCASSRTGGMKGNEQFFGPGTRLTVL.

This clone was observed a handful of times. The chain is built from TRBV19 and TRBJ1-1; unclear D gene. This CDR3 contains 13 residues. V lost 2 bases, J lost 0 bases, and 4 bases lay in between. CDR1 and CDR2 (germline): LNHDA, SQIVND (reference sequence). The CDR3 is CASSITVNTEAFF. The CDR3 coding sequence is TGTGCCAGTAGTATAACGGTGAACACTGAAGCTTTCTTT.

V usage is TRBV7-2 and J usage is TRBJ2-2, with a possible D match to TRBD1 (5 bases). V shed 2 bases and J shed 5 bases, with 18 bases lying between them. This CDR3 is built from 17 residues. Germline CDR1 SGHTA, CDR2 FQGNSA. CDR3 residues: CASSLSPGLLSTGELFF. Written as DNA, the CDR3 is TGTGCCAGCAGCTTATCCCCAGGGCTCCTATCTACCGGGGAGCTGTTTTTT.

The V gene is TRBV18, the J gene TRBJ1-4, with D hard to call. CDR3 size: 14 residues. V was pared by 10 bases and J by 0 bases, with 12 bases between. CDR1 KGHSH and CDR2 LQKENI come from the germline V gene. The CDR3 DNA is TGTGCCACCGTCCCGGTTGCAACTAATGAAAAACTGTTTTTT. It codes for CATVPVATNEKLFF.

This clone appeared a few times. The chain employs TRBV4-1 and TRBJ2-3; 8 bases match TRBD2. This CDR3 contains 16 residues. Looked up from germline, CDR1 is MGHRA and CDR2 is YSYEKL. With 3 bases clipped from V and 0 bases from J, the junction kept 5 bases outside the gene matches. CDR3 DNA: TGCGCCAGCAGCCACCACGGGGGGGCCAGCACAGATACGCAGTATTTT. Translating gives CASSHHGGASTDTQYF.